Shown below are 22 T cell receptor beta chains from a single sample sequenced in a study of blood T cell repertoires in COVID-19. Sequencing was performed with immunoSEQ multiplex PCR; in TCRdb, only in-frame clones are kept and a portion is missing. The repertoire holds 140,000 or so clones, 65% to 90% seen once, with 2.5% to 3.5% in the top ten. Sequencing was carried out using peripheral blood. The receptors originated from a man between 50 and 59 years old with acute or convalescent COVID-19.

This clone was detected a few times. The CDR3 reads CASSIDAGLREKLFF. In nucleotides, the CDR3 is TGTGCCAGTAGTATAGATGCAGGGTTGCGAGAAAAACTGTTTTTT. The V call is TRBV19, the J call TRBJ1-4, with TRBD1 as a possible D gene (5 bases). This CDR3 region has 15 residues. The ends were cut back, 0 bases at V and 8 bases at J, with 13 bases in the middle. Germline V CDR1 and CDR2: LNHDA, SQIVND (reference sequence).

The genes are TRBV27 and TRBJ1-6; D may be TRBD1 (6 bases). Deletions cut 5 bases from V and 7 bases from J, with 9 bases between. This CDR3 region has 13 residues. Germline V gene data show CDR1 as MNHEY and CDR2 as SMNVEV (reference sequence). The CDR3 loop reads CASSAQGNSPLHF. CDR3 nucleotide sequence: TGTGCCAGCAGTGCACAGGGAAATTCACCCCTCCACTTT.

The DNA of the CDR3 is TGCGCCAGCAGTAGAACAGGGGTGGAAACTAATGAAAAACTGTTTTTT. Translation gives CASSRTGVETNEKLFF. J is TRBJ1-4 and V is TRBV4-1; 7 nucleotides match TRBD1. The CDR3 is made up of 16 amino acids. The ends lost 6 bases at V and 1 base at J; junction bases unmatched: 8. The germline gives CDR1 MGHRA, CDR2 YSYEKL.

This CDR3 reads CASSLRQGANYGYTF. The CDR3 region has the DNA TGCGCCAGCAGCCTACGACAGGGAGCTAACTATGGCTACACCTTC. V gene TRBV5-1 combines with J gene TRBJ1-2, with TRBD1 matching 7 bases. The trim removed 4 bases at V and 0 bases at J, leaving 6 bases unmatched. The germline CDR1 and CDR2 sequences are SGHRS and YFSETQ. The CDR3 runs to 15 residues. Complete variable domain (other parts from reference TRBV5-1 and TRBJ1-2): KAGVTQTPRYLIKTRGQQVTLSCSPISGHRSVSWYQQTPGQGLQFLFEYFSETQRNKGNFPGRFSGRQFSNSRSEMNVSTLELGDSALYLCASSLRQGANYGYTFGSGTRLTVV.

V is TRBV11-2 and J is TRBJ2-5, with 8 bases aligning to TRBD1. Germline V lookup: CDR1 SGHAT, CDR2 FQNNGV. The CDR3 contains 15 residues. The ends lost 2 bases at V and 9 bases at J; junction bases unmatched: 11. The CDR3 bases are TGTGCCAGCAGCTTAAGGACAGGGAGGACGGAGGCCCAGTACTTC. Amino acid sequence: CASSLRTGRTEAQYF.

The chain carries TRBV6-5 and TRBJ1-2, with D hard to call. Trimming left V 4 bases short and J 0 bases short, with 9 bases between. The CDR3 extends over 14 amino acids. Germline values: CDR1 MNHEY, CDR2 SVGAGI. CDR3 nucleotides: TGTGCCAGCAGTTCGCTTACAGCTAACTATGGCTACACCTTC. Protein product: CASSSLTANYGYTF.

This clone was counted between two and nine times. The J gene is TRBJ1-1, the V gene TRBV9; no definite D call. Trimming cost V 0 bases and J 5 bases, with 11 bases left between them. The V gene's germline CDR1 is SGDLS and CDR2 YYNGEE. This CDR3 spans 14 amino acids. The CDR3 DNA reads TGTGCCAGCAGCGTAGCCCCGGCGGGGACTGAAGCTTTCTTT. Translating it yields CASSVAPAGTEAFF.

J is TRBJ2-7 and V is TRBV19; 7 bases line up with TRBD1. V trimming: 6 bases; J trimming: 2 bases; junction bases outside the gene matches: 10. CDR3 length: 15 residues. The germline V gene encodes CDR1 LNHDA and CDR2 SQIVND (reference sequence). This CDR3 reads CASSRDRDRPYEQYF. In nucleotides, the CDR3 is TGTGCCAGTAGCCGAGACCGGGACAGACCCTACGAGCAGTACTTC.

V gene TRBV28 combines with J gene TRBJ2-7, with 12 bases lining up with TRBD2. The length of the CDR3 is 17 residues. CDR1 and CDR2 (germline): MDHEN, SYDVKM. Unmatched junction bases numbered 8, after V lost 3 bases and J lost 2 bases. The CDR3 region has the DNA TGTGCCAGCAGTTTTGACCTAGCGGGAGGGCGAACCTACGAGCAGTACTTC. This encodes CASSFDLAGGRTYEQYF.

V gene TRBV27 combines with J gene TRBJ2-3; weak D call: TRBD1 (5 bases). In germline, CDR1 is MNHEY, CDR2 SMNVEV (reference sequence). This CDR3 has 16 amino acids. V gave up 6 bases and J gave up 0 bases, with 16 bases separating them. The CDR3 DNA follows: TGTGCCAGCAGCCGGATTATTGGGGCTAGCACAGATACGCAGTATTTT. It specifies CASSRIIGASTDTQYF.

Notes on this clone: Other DNA sequences in the sample encode the same CDR3. This chain links TRBV27 with TRBJ2-7; D possibly corresponds to TRBD2 (6 bases). CDR3 length: 13 amino acids. CDR1 MNHEY and CDR2 SMNVEV come from the germline V gene (reference sequence). The V end was cut by 5 bases, the J end by 4 bases, with 12 bases between. CDR3 region: CASSPTGLYEQYF. The CDR3 DNA reads TGTGCCAGCAGTCCCACGGGACTTTACGAGCAGTACTTC.

The rearrangement uses TRBV6-5 and TRBJ2-7; TRBD2 matches 8 bases. This CDR3 contains 13 residues. V lost 10 bases and J lost 2; bases outside the gene matches: 7. Germline CDR1 MNHEY, CDR2 SVGAGI. DNA for the CDR3: TGTGCCACCGTAAGCGGGAGAGCCTACGAGCAGTACTTC. Translating it yields CATVSGRAYEQYF.

This chain joins TRBV19 and TRBJ2-2; a weak D match, TRBD1 (6 bases). The V end lost 5 bases, the J end lost 3 bases, and 10 bases lay between the germline ends. Germline V gene data show CDR1 as LNHDA and CDR2 as SQIVND (reference sequence). The CDR3 totals 14 residues. The CDR3: CASSSSGDTGELFF. The DNA for the CDR3 is TGTGCCAGTAGTTCATCAGGGGACACCGGGGAGCTGTTTTTT.

The chain carries TRBV7-9 and TRBJ1-1; perhaps TRBD1 as D (5 bases). CDR1 is SEHNR, CDR2 FQNEAQ, per germline (reference sequence). V lost 4 bases to trimming and J lost 1 base, with 10 bases between them. This CDR3 contains 14 residues. The CDR3 is CASSSRQQNTEAFF. The CDR3 nucleotides read TGTGCCAGCAGCTCACGACAGCAGAACACTGAAGCTTTCTTT.

V gene TRBV5-1 combines with J gene TRBJ1-1; possible D gene TRBD1, 6 bases. The V end was cut by 6 bases, the J end by 3 bases, with 12 bases between. CDR1 is SGHRS and CDR2 is YFSETQ in the germline V gene. The CDR3 has 13 residues. This CDR3 is CASKRNRDTEAFF. In DNA form, the CDR3 reads TGCGCCAGCAAAAGGAACAGGGACACTGAAGCTTTCTTT.

The genes are TRBV28 and TRBJ1-5; no definite D call. The germline V and J ends were trimmed by 5 bases and 3 bases, with 11 bases remaining between them. This CDR3 region has 14 residues. The V gene's germline CDR1 is MDHEN and CDR2 SYDVKM. CDR3 bases: TGTGCCAGCAGTCCCAGCGACTTCAATCAGCCCCAGCATTTT. It translates to CASSPSDFNQPQHF.

The V call is TRBV7-9, the J call TRBJ1-1; a weak D match, TRBD1 (5 bases). Trimming removed 5 bases from V and 3 bases from J, with 13 bases in between. This CDR3 is 14 amino acids long. Per the germline V gene, CDR1 is SEHNR and CDR2 is FQNEAQ (reference sequence). CDR3 bases: TGTGCCAGCAGCAGCATCGACAGAGACACTGAAGCTTTCTTT. Translating it yields CASSSIDRDTEAFF. Variable domain in full (rest from reference TRBV7-9 and TRBJ1-1): DTGVSQNPRHKITKRGQNVTFRCDPISEHNRLYWYRQTLGQGPEFLTYFQNEAQLEKSRLLSDRFSAERPKGSFSTLEIQRTEQGDSAMYLCASSSIDRDTEAFFGQGTRLTVV.

This chain joins TRBV18 and TRBJ2-7; 7 positions agree with TRBD1. The CDR3 is made up of 12 amino acids. From germline, CDR1 is KGHSH and CDR2 LQKENI. Trimming took 3 bases from V and 7 from J; bases not matched to a gene: 3. CDR3 protein: CASSPTGVEQYF. CDR3 in DNA: TGTGCCAGCTCACCCACAGGGGTGGAGCAGTACTTC.

The chain recombines TRBV10-1 with TRBJ2-3; D may be TRBD1 (5 bases). The CDR3 runs to 14 residues. Germline V gene sequence: CDR1 WNHNN, CDR2 SYGVQD (reference sequence). V lost 3 bases, J lost 4 bases, and 11 bases lay in between. The CDR3 protein is CASSDRTIADTQYF. The CDR3 DNA is TGCGCCAGCAGTGACCGGACAATCGCAGATACGCAGTATTTT.

V and J are TRBV7-9 and TRBJ2-7, with D possibly TRBD2 on 5 matching bases. V was trimmed by 1 base and J by 2 bases, leaving 9 bases between them. The CDR3 is 14 residues long. The germline gives CDR1 SEHNR, CDR2 FQNEAQ (reference sequence). The CDR3 protein is CASSLGSGTYEQYF. The CDR3 coding sequence is TGTGCCAGCAGCTTAGGGAGCGGAACCTACGAGCAGTACTTC.

The J gene is TRBJ1-3, the V gene TRBV4-1; maybe TRBD1 (6 bases). The V and J ends lost 4 bases and 4 bases respectively, with 17 bases between them. Germline V gene sequence: CDR1 MGHRA, CDR2 YSYEKL. The CDR3 sequence is 16 residues long. CDR3 protein: CASSPQGNLGGNTIYF. As DNA, the CDR3 is TGCGCCAGCAGCCCACAGGGAAATCTCGGGGGAAACACCATATATTTT.

The chain uses TRBV5-6 and TRBJ2-7; no firm D call. The V end lost 3 bases, the J end lost 3 bases, and 16 bases lay between the germline ends. CDR3 size: 15 residues. Germline V gene data show CDR1 as SGHDT and CDR2 as YYEEEE. CDR3 sequence reads: CASSSNTRNNYEQYF. In DNA, the CDR3 is TGTGCCAGCAGCTCAAATACGCGGAACAACTACGAGCAGTACTTC.